This is a list of T cell receptor beta chains from one sample in a study of T cell changes during pregnancy in multiple sclerosis. Sequenced by immunoSEQ multiplex PCR; TCRdb stores in-frame clones only, minus some. This sample has 73,000 or so clones, with about 89% found just once. Here the sequenced sample was peripheral blood, taken in the second trimester of pregnancy. The receptors here all came from a female donor with multiple sclerosis, enrolled in a pregnancy study. The CDR3 runs from the conserved cysteine through the conserved F or W. D genes are given only for firm matches. Clone size is stated in some rows and not others, as once, few, many or a class when expanded.

clone_size j_call v_call d_call cdr3_nt cdr3_aa
NA TRBJ2-2 TRBV25-1 NA TGTGCCAGCAGTGATAGACAGGCTGGGGAGCTGTTTTTT CASSDRQAGELFF
NA TRBJ2-7 TRBV5-4 NA TGTGCCAGCAGCTCGGGAGTCTACGAGCAGTACTTC CASSSGVYEQYF
NA TRBJ2-5 TRBV11-2 TRBD1 TGTGCCAGCAGCTTAGGGGACAGGGGGAGCGGAGAGACCCAGTACTTC CASSLGDRGSGETQYF
NA TRBJ2-1 TRBV25-1 NA TGTGCCAGCAGTGAAACAGCTCCCTACAATGAGCAGTTCTTC CASSETAPYNEQFF
NA TRBJ1-1 TRBV19 NA TGTGCCAGTAGTGTCGGCCTAGGGGCTGAAGCTTTCTTT CASSVGLGAEAFF
few TRBJ1-1 TRBV19 NA TGTGCCAGTAGTATCCGGGAGAGGCACACTGAAGCTTTCTTT CASSIRERHTEAFF
NA TRBJ2-7 TRBV5-1 NA TGCGCCAGCAGCTTGGAGGGGCTCTCCTACGAGCAGTACTTC CASSLEGLSYEQYF
NA TRBJ1-1 TRBV10-3 NA TGTGCCATCAGTGAGGCCAACAGGGTGAACACTGAAGCTTTCTTT CAISEANRVNTEAFF
NA TRBJ2-3 TRBV7-2 TRBD2 TGTGCCAGCAGCTTAGGTCTAGCGGGGGGCACAGATACGCAGTATTTT CASSLGLAGGTDTQYF
NA TRBJ2-2 TRBV5-4 TRBD2 TGTGCCAGCAGCTTAGGTGGGGGGGGAAACACCGGGGAGCTGTTTTTT CASSLGGGGNTGELFF
NA TRBJ2-7 TRBV11-3 TRBD1 TGTGCCAGCAGCCTACAGGGGTTTAACGAGCAGTACTTC CASSLQGFNEQYF
NA TRBJ2-7 TRBV5-1 NA TGCGCCAGCAGCTTGGGCCCGGGGAAACAGCTATCCGAGCAGTACTTC CASSLGPGKQLSEQYF
NA TRBJ2-7 TRBV5-4 NA TGTGCCAGCAGCTTGGGTCTCGAGCAGTACTTC CASSLGLEQYF
NA TRBJ2-7 TRBV7-2 NA TGTGCCAGCAGCTTAAGCAGGGCCTCCTACGAGCAGTACTTC CASSLSRASYEQYF
NA TRBJ2-1 TRBV6-5 NA TGTGCCAGCAGCCCGCCTGGGGAGAGCTTCCGGTTCTTC CASSPPGESFRFF
NA TRBJ1-2 TRBV12-5 NA TGTGCTAGTGGTTTGGTGGAAAGCGATGGCTACACCTTC CASGLVESDGYTF
NA TRBJ1-1 TRBV2 NA TGTGCCAGCAGTCTAAGGGGTTTTGAAGCTTTCTTT CASSLRGFEAFF
NA TRBJ2-5 TRBV30 TRBD2 TGTGCCTGGAGCGGGGGGGTTGCCCCCCAAGAGACCCAGTACTTC CAWSGGVAPQETQYF
NA TRBJ2-3 TRBV4-3 TRBD2 TGCGCCAGCAGCCAAGAGTGGTACGGGGGGACAGATACGCAGTATTTT CASSQEWYGGTDTQYF
NA TRBJ1-5 TRBV11-1 TRBD1 TGTGCCAGCAGCCCCGGACAGGCCCAGCCCCAGCATTTT CASSPGQAQPQHF
few TRBJ2-7 TRBV7-6 NA TGTGCCAGCAGCTTAGGGAGGAATTACGAGCAGTACTTC CASSLGRNYEQYF
NA TRBJ1-5 TRBV14 TRBD1 TGTGCCAGCGGGTGGACAGGGTTAAATCAGCCCCAGCATTTT CASGWTGLNQPQHF